Included here is one T cell receptor beta chain sequence, with context. The sample originates from a study of blood T cell repertoires in COVID-19. Repertoires were generated with immunoSEQ multiplex PCR, while TCRdb's copy carries only in-frame clones and drops some. The repertoire holds around 170,000 clones, with 85% to 95% as singletons. There are 15 residues in the CDR3. The J segment lost 1 base and the V segment lost 3 bases, leaving 5 bases of the junction unmatched. Germline V gene data show CDR1 as SEHNR and CDR2 as FQNEAQ (reference sequence). The V call is TRBV7-9, the J call TRBJ2-5; 7 nucleotides agree with TRBD1. This receptor was taken from a man aged 45-60 years with acute or convalescent COVID-19. The sample comprised peripheral blood. CDR3 in amino acids: CASSFLQGIQETQYF. The CDR3 DNA reads as TGTGCCAGCAGCTTCCTACAGGGGATCCAAGAGACCCAGTACTTC.